This TCR beta chain came from a study of blood T cell repertoires in COVID-19. At the level of the study: The cDNA or gDNA used as material had been derived from T cells, B-cell-depleted T cells, or PBMCs.

Only one count was recorded for this clone. J gave up 4 bases and V 4 bases, and 3 bases lay outside the gene matches. In germline, CDR1 is KGHDR, CDR2 SFDVKD. The CDR3 spans 16 residues. As processed by the authors: How many nucleated cells were present was estimated from reference gene primer amplification. The method was immunoSEQ multiplex PCR; TCRdb's version includes in-frame clones alone and lacks a portion of them. That table supplies the V and J calls and clone size; D and trimming were determined from the DNA. The profile shows fewer than 300,000 clones, 65% to 85% of them singletons. The specimen was peripheral blood. This TCR was recovered from a man older than 75 with acute or convalescent COVID-19. The rearrangement uses TRBV24-1 and TRBJ2-3; TRBD2 aligns across 14 bases. The CDR3 loop reads CATSDTGLAGADTQYF. DNA of the CDR3: TGTGCCACCAGTGACACGGGACTAGCGGGAGCAGATACGCAGTATTTT.